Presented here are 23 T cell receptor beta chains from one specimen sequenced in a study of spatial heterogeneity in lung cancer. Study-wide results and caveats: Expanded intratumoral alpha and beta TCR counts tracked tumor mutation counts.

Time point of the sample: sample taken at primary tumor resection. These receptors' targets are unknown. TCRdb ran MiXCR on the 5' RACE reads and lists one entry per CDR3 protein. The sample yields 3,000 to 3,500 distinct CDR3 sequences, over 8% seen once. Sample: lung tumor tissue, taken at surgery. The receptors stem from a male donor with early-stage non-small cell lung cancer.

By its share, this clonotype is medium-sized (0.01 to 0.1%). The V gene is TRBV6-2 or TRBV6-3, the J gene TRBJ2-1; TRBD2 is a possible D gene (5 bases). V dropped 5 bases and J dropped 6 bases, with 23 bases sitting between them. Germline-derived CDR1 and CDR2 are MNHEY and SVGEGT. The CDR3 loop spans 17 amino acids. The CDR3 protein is CASSPNRRETTVNEQFF. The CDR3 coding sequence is TGTGCCAGCAGTCCGAACCGCCGGGAAACCACGGTCAATGAGCAGTTCTTC.

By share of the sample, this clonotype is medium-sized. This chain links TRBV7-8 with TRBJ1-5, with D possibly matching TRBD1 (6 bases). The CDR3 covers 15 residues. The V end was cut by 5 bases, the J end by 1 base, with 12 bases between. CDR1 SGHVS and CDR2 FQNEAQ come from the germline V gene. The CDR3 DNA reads TGTGCCAGCAGCCGCAGGGGAGAAAGCAATCAGCCCCAGCATTTT. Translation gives CASSRRGESNQPQHF.

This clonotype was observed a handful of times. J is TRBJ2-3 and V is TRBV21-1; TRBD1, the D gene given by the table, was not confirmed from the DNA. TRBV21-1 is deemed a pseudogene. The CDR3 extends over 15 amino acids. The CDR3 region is CASSKGGHPTDTQYF. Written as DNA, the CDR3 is TGTGCCAGCAGCAAAGGAGGACATCCCACAGATACGCAGTATTTT.

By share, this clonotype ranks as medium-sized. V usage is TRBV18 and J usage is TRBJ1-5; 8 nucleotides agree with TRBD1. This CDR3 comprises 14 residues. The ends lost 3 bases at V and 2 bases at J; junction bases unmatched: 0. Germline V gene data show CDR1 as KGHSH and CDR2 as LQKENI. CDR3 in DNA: TGTGCCAGCTCACCGGACAGGGGCAATCAGCCCCAGCATTTT. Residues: CASSPDRGNQPQHF.

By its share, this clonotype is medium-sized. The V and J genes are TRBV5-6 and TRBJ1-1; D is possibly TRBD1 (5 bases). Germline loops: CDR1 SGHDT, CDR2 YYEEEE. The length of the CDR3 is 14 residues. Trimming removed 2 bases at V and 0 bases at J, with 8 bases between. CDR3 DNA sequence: TGTGCCAGCAGCTTAAGACAGCTGAACACTGAAGCTTTCTTT. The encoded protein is CASSLRQLNTEAFF.

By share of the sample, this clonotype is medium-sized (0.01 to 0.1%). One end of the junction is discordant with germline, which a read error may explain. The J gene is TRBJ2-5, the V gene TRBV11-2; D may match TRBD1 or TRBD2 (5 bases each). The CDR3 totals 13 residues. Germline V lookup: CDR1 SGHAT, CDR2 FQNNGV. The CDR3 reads CASSLGGVSQSVF. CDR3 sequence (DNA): TGTGCCAGCAGCTTAGGAGGGGTGTCTCAGAGTGTCTTC.

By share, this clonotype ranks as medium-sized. The CDR3 DNA reads as TGCAGTGCTAGAGACCTAAAAGGGGGCTGGGAGACCCAGTACTTC. This translates into CSARDLKGGWETQYF. The chain uses TRBV20-1 and TRBJ2-5; 7 positions match TRBD1. This CDR3 comprises 15 residues. Germline-derived CDR1 and CDR2 are DFQATT and SNEGSKA (reference sequence). J was trimmed by 5 bases and V by 0 bases; bases with no gene match: 9.

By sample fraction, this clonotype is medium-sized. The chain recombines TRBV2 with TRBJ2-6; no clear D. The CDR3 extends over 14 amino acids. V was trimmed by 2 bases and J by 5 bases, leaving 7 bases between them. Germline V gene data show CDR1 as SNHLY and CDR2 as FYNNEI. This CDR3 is CASSENGWANVLTF. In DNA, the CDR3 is TGTGCCAGCAGTGAAAATGGTTGGGCCAACGTCCTGACTTTC.

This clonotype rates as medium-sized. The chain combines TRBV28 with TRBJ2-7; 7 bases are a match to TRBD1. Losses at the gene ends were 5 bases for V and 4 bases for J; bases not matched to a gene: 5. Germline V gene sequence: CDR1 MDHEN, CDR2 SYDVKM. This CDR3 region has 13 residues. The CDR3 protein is CASSPAGGYEQYF. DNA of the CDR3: TGTGCCAGCAGTCCCGCAGGGGGATACGAGCAGTACTTC. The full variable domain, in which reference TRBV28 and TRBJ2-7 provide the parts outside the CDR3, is DVKVTQSSRYLVKRTGEKVFLECVQDMDHENMFWYRQDPGLGLRLIYFSYDVKMKEKGDIPEGYSVSREKKERFSLILESASTNQTSMYLCASSPAGGYEQYFGPGTRLTVT.

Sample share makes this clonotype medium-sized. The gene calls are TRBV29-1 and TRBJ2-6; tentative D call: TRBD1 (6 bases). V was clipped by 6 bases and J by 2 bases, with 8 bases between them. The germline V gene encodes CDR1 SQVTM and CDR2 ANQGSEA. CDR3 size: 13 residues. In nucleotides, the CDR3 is TGCAGCGTCAGGGGTGCTGGGGCCAACGTCCTGACTTTC. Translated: CSVRGAGANVLTF. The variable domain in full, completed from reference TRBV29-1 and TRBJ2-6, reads SAVISQKPSRDICQRGTSLTIQCQVDSQVTMMFWYRQQPGQSLTLIATANQGSEATYESGFVIDKFPISRPNLTFSTLTVSNMSPEDSSIYLCSVRGAGANVLTFGAGSRLTVL.

In nucleotides, the CDR3 is TGTGCCAGCAGCCAGGCGGGGGGGCCCGCCGGCTACACCTTC. It yields the protein CASSQAGGPAGYTF. The chain is built from TRBV9 and TRBJ1-2, with D perhaps TRBD1 (6 bases). CDR1 is SGDLS and CDR2 is YYNGEE in the germline V gene. The CDR3 is 14 residues long. Between the trimmed V and J ends, which lost 4 bases and 8 bases, there was a span of 18 bases.

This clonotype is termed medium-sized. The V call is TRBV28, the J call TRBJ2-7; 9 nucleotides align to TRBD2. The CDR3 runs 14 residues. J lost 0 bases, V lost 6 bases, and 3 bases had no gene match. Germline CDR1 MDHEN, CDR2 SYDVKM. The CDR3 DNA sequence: TGTGCCAGCAGACCTAGCGGGGTCTCCTACGAGCAGTACTTC. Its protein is CASRPSGVSYEQYF. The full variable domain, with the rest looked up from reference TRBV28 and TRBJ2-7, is DVKVTQSSRYLVKRTGEKVFLECVQDMDHENMFWYRQDPGLGLRLIYFSYDVKMKEKGDIPEGYSVSREKKERFSLILESASTNQTSMYLCASRPSGVSYEQYFGPGTRLTVT.

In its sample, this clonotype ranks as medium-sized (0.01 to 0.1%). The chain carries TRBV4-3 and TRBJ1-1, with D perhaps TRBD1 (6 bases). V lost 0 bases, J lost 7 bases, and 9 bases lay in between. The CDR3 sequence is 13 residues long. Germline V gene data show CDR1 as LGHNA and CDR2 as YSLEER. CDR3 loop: CASSQDRGFEAFF. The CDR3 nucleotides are TGCGCCAGCAGCCAAGATAGGGGGTTTGAAGCTTTCTTT.

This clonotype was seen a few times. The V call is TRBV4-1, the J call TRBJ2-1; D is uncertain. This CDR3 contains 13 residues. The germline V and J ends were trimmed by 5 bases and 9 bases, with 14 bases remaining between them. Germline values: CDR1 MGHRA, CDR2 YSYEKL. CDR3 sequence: CASSSQDNGEQFF. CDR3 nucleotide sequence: TGCGCCAGCAGCAGCCAAGATAACGGTGAGCAGTTCTTC.

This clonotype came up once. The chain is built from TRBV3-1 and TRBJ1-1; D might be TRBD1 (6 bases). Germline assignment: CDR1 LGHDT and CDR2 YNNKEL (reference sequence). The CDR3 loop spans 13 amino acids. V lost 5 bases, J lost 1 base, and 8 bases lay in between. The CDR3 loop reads CASSKQGNTEAFF. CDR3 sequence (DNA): TGTGCCAGCAGCAAACAGGGGAACACTGAAGCTTTCTTT.

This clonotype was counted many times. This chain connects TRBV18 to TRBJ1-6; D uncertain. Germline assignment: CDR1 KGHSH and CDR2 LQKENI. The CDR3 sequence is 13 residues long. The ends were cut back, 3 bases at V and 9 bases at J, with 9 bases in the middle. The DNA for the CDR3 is TGTGCCAGCTCACCGTCCGAGGGTTCACCCCTCCACTTT. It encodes CASSPSEGSPLHF.

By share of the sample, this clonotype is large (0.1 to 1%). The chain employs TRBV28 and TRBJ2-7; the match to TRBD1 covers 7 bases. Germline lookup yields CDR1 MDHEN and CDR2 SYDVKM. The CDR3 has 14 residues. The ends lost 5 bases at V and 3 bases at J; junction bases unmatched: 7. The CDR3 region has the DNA TGTGCCAGCAGTGGGACAGTGAGTCGCTACGAGCAGTACTTC. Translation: CASSGTVSRYEQYF.

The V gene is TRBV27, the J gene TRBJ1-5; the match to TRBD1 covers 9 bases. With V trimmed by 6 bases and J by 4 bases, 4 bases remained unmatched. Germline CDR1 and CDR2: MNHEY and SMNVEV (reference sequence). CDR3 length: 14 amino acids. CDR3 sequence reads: CASRTGGGNQPQHF. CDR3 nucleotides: TGTGCCAGCAGGACAGGGGGAGGGAATCAGCCCCAGCATTTT.

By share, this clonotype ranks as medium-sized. The CDR3 region is CASSLVREETQYF. CDR3 coding DNA: TGTGCCAGCAGCTTAGTCCGAGAAGAGACCCAGTACTTC. The rearrangement joins TRBV11-2 to TRBJ2-5; D uncertain. Germline V gene data show CDR1 as SGHAT and CDR2 as FQNNGV. CDR3 length: 13 amino acids. Trimming removed 1 base from V and 3 bases from J, with 6 bases in between.

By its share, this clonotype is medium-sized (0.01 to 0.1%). CDR3 sequence (DNA): TGTGCCAGCTCACCACCGGGGACAGTCCAAGAGACCCAGTACTTC. Encoded protein: CASSPPGTVQETQYF. V usage is TRBV18 and J usage is TRBJ2-5, with 7 bases fitting TRBD1. Germline assignment: CDR1 KGHSH and CDR2 LQKENI. J gave up 1 base and V 0 bases, and 2 bases lay outside the gene matches. This CDR3 spans 15 amino acids.

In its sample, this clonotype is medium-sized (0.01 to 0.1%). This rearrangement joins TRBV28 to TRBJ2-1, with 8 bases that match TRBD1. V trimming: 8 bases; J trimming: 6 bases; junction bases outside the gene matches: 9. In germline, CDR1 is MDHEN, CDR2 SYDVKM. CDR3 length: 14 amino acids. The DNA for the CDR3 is TGTGCCAGCCTCACTCCGACAGGGGTCAATGAGCAGTTCTTC. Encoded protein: CASLTPTGVNEQFF.

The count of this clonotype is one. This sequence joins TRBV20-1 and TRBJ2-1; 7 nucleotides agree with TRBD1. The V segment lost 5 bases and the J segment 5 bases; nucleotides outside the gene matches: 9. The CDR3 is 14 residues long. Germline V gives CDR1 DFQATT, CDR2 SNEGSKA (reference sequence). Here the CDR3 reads CSAPEGARHNEQFF. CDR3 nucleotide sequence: TGCAGTGCTCCTGAGGGGGCGCGGCACAATGAGCAGTTCTTC.

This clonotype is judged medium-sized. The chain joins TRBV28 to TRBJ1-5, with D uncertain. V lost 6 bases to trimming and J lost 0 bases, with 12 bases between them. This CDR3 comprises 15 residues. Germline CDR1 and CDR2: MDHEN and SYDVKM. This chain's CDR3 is CASSFLLRSNQPQHF. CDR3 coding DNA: TGTGCCAGCAGCTTTCTTTTGCGTAGCAATCAGCCCCAGCATTTT. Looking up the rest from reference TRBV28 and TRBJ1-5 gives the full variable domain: DVKVTQSSRYLVKRTGEKVFLECVQDMDHENMFWYRQDPGLGLRLIYFSYDVKMKEKGDIPEGYSVSREKKERFSLILESASTNQTSMYLCASSFLLRSNQPQHFGDGTRLSIL.